These 11 T cell receptor beta chains came from one sample sequenced in a study of Tregs in tolerant kidney transplant recipients. Clones were read by immunoSEQ multiplex PCR, and TCRdb kept only the in-frame ones, dropping some. This repertoire includes about 30,000 clones. The sequences come from CD8+ T cells from blood, collected before the transplant. The origin of the receptors is a human donor who received a combined kidney and bone marrow transplant.

Concerning this clone: From the germline J gene comes the end of the CDR3, since the read stops 3 residues before it. The chain joins TRBV23-1 to TRBJ2-7, with D unclear. TRBV23-1 is an ORF, with its function uncertain. Trimming removed 3 bases from V and 2 bases from J, with 20 bases in between. This CDR3 is built from 17 residues. CDR3 DNA (partial): TGCGCCAGCAGTCACGAGGCGTTGCCCAATAGGGCCTACGAG. As protein: CASSHEALPNRAYE. The complete CDR3 reads CASSHEALPNRAYEQYF.

To note about this clone: The read halts 3 residues ahead of the CDR3 end, with the missing end drawn from the germline J gene. The rearrangement joins TRBV5-1 to TRBJ1-4; D is possibly TRBD1 (5 bases). This CDR3 has 15 residues. Between the trimmed V and J ends, which lost 4 bases and 7 bases, there was a span of 17 bases. CDR1 and CDR2 (germline): SGHRS, YFSETQ. The part of the CDR3 DNA that was read is TGCGCCAGCAGCAAGGCAGGCCAGGGAGCTGAAAAA. Protein product: CASSKAGQGAEK. The entire CDR3 is CASSKAGQGAEKLFF.

Concerning this clone: The observed sequence ends 3 residues before the CDR3 terminus, with the missing tail filled in from the germline J gene. This chain uses TRBV4-1 with TRBJ2-7; 9 bases line up with TRBD2. The CDR3 runs 16 residues. Unmatched junction bases numbered 7, after V lost 2 bases and J lost 2 bases. Germline V lookup: CDR1 MGHRA, CDR2 YSYEKL. This chain's CDR3 is CASSQLRASGTYEQYF. The CDR3 DNA, read in part, is TGCGCCAGCAGCCAATTGCGGGCTAGCGGGACCTACGAG.

A note on this clone: With the read ending 3 residues before the CDR3 end, the germline J gene is used to fill in that end. The genes are TRBV7-8 and TRBJ1-4; D not resolved. CDR3 length equals 11 residues. In germline, CDR1 is SGHVS, CDR2 FQNEAQ. The CDR3 DNA, read in part, is TGTGCCAGCAGCTTAGGGTTAGAA. The encoded protein is CASSLGLE. The entire CDR3 protein is CASSLGLELFF.

A remark on this clone: The sequenced fragment ends 3 residues before the CDR3 boundary, so the rest is inferred from the germline J gene. The chain carries TRBV7-3 and TRBJ2-2; D is ambiguous. V gave up 7 bases and J gave up 0 bases, with 3 bases separating them. The germline gives CDR1 SGHTA, CDR2 FQGTGA. The CDR3 totals 12 residues. Incomplete CDR3 DNA: TGTGCCAGCACTACGAACACCGGGGAG. This gives the protein CASTTNTGE. The whole CDR3 sequence is CASTTNTGELFF.

Notes on this clone: The read halts 3 residues ahead of the CDR3 end, with the missing end drawn from the germline J gene. The chain carries TRBV19 and TRBJ2-7, with 7 nucleotides matching TRBD1. The CDR3 extends over 13 amino acids. J gave up 5 bases and V 3 bases, and 4 bases lay outside the gene matches. CDR1 LNHDA and CDR2 SQIVND come from the germline V gene (reference sequence). The DNA read from the CDR3 is TGTGCCAGTAGTATCGGCAGGGGGAACGAG. Translation gives CASSIGRGNE. The CDR3 reads in full as CASSIGRGNEQYF.

Details on this clone: The read ends 3 residues before the CDR3 terminus; that terminus is restored from the germline J gene. The chain joins TRBV5-4 to TRBJ2-1; a possible D gene is TRBD2 (5 bases). The germline gives CDR1 SGHNT, CDR2 YYREEE (reference sequence). This CDR3 is built from 14 residues. V was trimmed by 0 bases and J by 8 bases, leaving 12 bases between them. The sequenced part of the CDR3 DNA is TGTGCCAGCAGCTTGGCGGGGAGTCTCTATGAG. This codes for CASSLAGSLYE. The complete CDR3 protein is CASSLAGSLYEQFF.

Regarding this clone: Read sequence stops 3 residues before the CDR3 end, and the germline J gene provides the missing end. The V and J genes are TRBV20-1 and TRBJ2-1; weak D call: TRBD1 (7 bases). V lost 4 bases to trimming and J lost 2 bases, with 15 bases between them. Per germline, CDR1 DFQATT and CDR2 SNEGSKA (reference sequence). This CDR3 region has 15 residues. CDR3 DNA, as far as it was read: TGCAGTGCTATCTACAGGGGCGGGGCCTACAATGAG. Its protein is CSAIYRGGAYNE. The full CDR3 protein reads CSAIYRGGAYNEQFF.

As for this clone: The read ends 3 residues shy of where the CDR3 ends; the end is completed using the germline J gene. The chain employs TRBV20-1 and TRBJ2-1; the match to TRBD2 covers 9 bases. Trimming at V came to 1 base and at J to 9 bases, leaving 10 bases not matched to a gene. The CDR3 has 15 residues. The germline CDR1 and CDR2 sequences are DFQATT and SNEGSKA (reference sequence). Partial CDR3 DNA: TGCAGTGCTAGAGTTAGCGGGAGCGCGGGGGGTGAG. Its protein product is CSARVSGSAGGE. The whole CDR3 protein reads CSARVSGSAGGEQFF.

Remarks on this clone: The CDR3 end falls 3 residues outside the read, so it is completed with the germline J gene. The V and J genes are TRBV20-1 and TRBJ2-7; 14 nucleotides agree with TRBD2. This CDR3 has 16 residues. The trim removed 1 base at V and 0 bases at J, leaving 2 bases unmatched. Germline CDR1 reads DFQATT; CDR2 reads SNEGSKA (reference sequence). The CDR3 loop reads CSARGGLAGDSYEQYF. The CDR3 bases that were read are TGCAGTGCTAGAGGGGGACTAGCGGGAGACTCCTACGAG.

With regard to this clone: The missing CDR3 end, 3 residues past where the read stops, is filled in from the germline J gene. The gene calls are TRBV19 and TRBJ2-7, with D possibly TRBD2 on 5 matching bases. The CDR3 spans 14 residues. The V end lost 5 bases, the J end lost 2 bases, and 13 bases lay between the germline ends. Germline V lookup: CDR1 LNHDA, CDR2 SQIVND (reference sequence). CDR3 DNA (partial): TGTGCCAGTAGTCCTCCGGGGAACACCTACGAG. Its translation is CASSPPGNTYE. The whole CDR3 reads CASSPPGNTYEQYF.